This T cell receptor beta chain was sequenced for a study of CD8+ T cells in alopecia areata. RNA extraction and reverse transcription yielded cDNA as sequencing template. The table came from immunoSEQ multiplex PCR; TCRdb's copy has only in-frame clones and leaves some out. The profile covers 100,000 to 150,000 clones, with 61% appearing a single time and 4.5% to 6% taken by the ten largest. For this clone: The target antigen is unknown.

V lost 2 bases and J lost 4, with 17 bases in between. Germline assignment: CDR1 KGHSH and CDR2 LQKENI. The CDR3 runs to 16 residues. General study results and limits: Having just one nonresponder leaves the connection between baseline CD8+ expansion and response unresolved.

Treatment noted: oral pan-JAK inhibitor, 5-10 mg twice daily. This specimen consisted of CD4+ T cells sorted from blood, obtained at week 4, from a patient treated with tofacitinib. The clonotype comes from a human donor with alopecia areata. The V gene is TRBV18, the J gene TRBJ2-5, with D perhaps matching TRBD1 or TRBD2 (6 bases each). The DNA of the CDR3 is TGTGCCAGCTCACCAATGCCGGGGGCGGATGGAGAGACCCAGTACTTC. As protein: CASSPMPGADGETQYF. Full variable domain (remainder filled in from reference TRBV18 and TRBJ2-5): NAGVMQNPRHLVRRRGQEARLRCSPMKGHSHVYWYRQLPEEGLKFMVYLQKENIIDESGMPKERFSAEFPKEGPSILRIQQVVRGDSAAYFCASSPMPGADGETQYFGPGTRLLVL.